The 26 T cell receptor beta chains below were found in one sample sequenced in a study of beta chain features in type 1 diabetes. Study outcomes and limitations: Among all four CD4+ subsets, Type 1 diabetes patients had TCRB CDR3s that were moderately but significantly shorter.

For these TCRs, the target antigens are not known. The entirety of the isolated RNA underwent reverse transcription, so expressed TCRB transcripts were sequenced. Assay: immunoSEQ multiplex PCR; the TCRdb copy retains only in-frame clones and omits some. The table lists approximately 170,000 clones, 7.8% of them singletons. The sample was central memory CD4+ T cells from blood. These TCRs come from a woman in her thirties or forties with type 1 diabetes.

V and J are TRBV9 and TRBJ1-4, with 8 bases fitting TRBD1. The CDR3 contains 15 residues. Looked up from germline, CDR1 is SGDLS and CDR2 is YYNGEE. V lost 0 bases to trimming and J lost 8 bases; unmatched junction nucleotides: 6. The CDR3 coding sequence is TGTGCCAGCAGCGTAGGTGGACAGGGAGGAGAAAAACTGTTTTTT. Protein sequence: CASSVGGQGGEKLFF.

This clone was picked up a small number of times. V and J are TRBV7-9 and TRBJ1-1; a weak D match, TRBD1 (6 bases). The CDR3 has 14 residues. Trimming stripped 1 base from V and 11 bases from J, with 17 bases between. CDR1 SEHNR and CDR2 FQNEAQ come from the germline V gene (reference sequence). In nucleotides, the CDR3 is TGTGCCAGCAGCTTAGATCAAACCGGGACACGGGCTTTCTTT. Amino acid sequence: CASSLDQTGTRAFF.

The rearrangement uses TRBV9 and TRBJ1-2, with 8 bases identical to TRBD1. Germline trimming cut 2 bases from V and 7 bases from J; bases unmatched to any gene: 7. Germline CDR1 reads SGDLS; CDR2 reads YYNGEE. The CDR3 spans 14 residues. The CDR3 here is CASSVSGQGAGYTF. The CDR3 nucleotides are TGTGCCAGCAGCGTCTCCGGACAGGGAGCTGGCTACACCTTC.

The V and J genes are TRBV11-2 and TRBJ1-1; 11 nucleotides align to TRBD1. This CDR3 spans 14 amino acids. CDR1 and CDR2 from the germline V gene are SGHAT and FQNNGV. Unmatched junction bases numbered 2, after V lost 3 bases and J lost 5 bases. The CDR3: CASSLGQGGTEAFF. The CDR3 DNA reads TGTGCCAGCAGCTTGGGACAGGGGGGAACTGAAGCTTTCTTT.

This chain joins TRBV7-8 and TRBJ2-5; maybe TRBD2 (5 bases). The CDR3 has 14 residues. The germline V gene has CDR1 SGHVS and CDR2 FQNEAQ. Trimming stripped 5 bases from V and 4 bases from J, with 14 bases between. CDR3 residues: CASSKRGSRETQYF. The CDR3 DNA is TGTGCCAGCAGCAAGAGAGGGTCTCGAGAGACCCAGTACTTC.

This clone was seen ten or more times. This chain uses TRBV7-2 with TRBJ1-1; 7 bases are shared with TRBD1. The CDR3 has 15 amino acids. The V segment lost 1 base and the J segment 1 base; nucleotides outside the gene matches: 3. Germline loops: CDR1 SGHTA, CDR2 FQGNSA. The CDR3 sequence: CASSLVRGRNTEAFF. The CDR3 nucleotides read TGTGCCAGCAGCTTAGTCAGGGGGAGGAACACTGAAGCTTTCTTT.

The V call is TRBV4-3, the J call TRBJ2-7, with D tentatively TRBD1 (5 bases). The CDR3 has 13 amino acids. Trimming removed 0 bases at V and 3 bases at J, with 6 bases between. Looked up from germline, CDR1 is LGHNA and CDR2 is YSLEER. CDR3 nucleotides: TGCGCCAGCAGCCAAGATCAGGGCTACGAGCAGTACTTC. Amino acids: CASSQDQGYEQYF.

V is TRBV4-2 and J is TRBJ2-3, with 9 bases fitting TRBD2. The length of the CDR3 is 15 residues. The ends lost 5 bases at V and 4 bases at J; junction bases unmatched: 7. The V gene's germline CDR1 is LGHNA and CDR2 YNFKEQ. The chain's CDR3 is CASSLVASGADTQYF. The CDR3 DNA reads as TGTGCCAGCAGCTTAGTCGCTAGCGGGGCAGATACGCAGTATTTT.

The V gene is TRBV7-2, the J gene TRBJ1-2; TRBD1 might be the D (5 bases). Germline CDR1 is SGHTA and CDR2 is FQGNSA. Trimming left V 5 bases short and J 4 bases short, with 17 bases between. The CDR3 is 15 amino acids. This CDR3 is CASSRGLGEGYGYTF. The CDR3 nucleotides are TGTGCCAGCAGCCGCGGGCTAGGGGAGGGCTATGGCTACACCTTC. The full variable domain, with the rest looked up from reference TRBV7-2 and TRBJ1-2, is GAGVSQSPSNKVTEKGKDVELRCDPISGHTALYWYRQSLGQGLEFLIYFQGNSAPDKSGLPSDRFSAERTGGSVSTLTIQRTQQEDSAVYLCASSRGLGEGYGYTFGSGTRLTVV.

This clone was counted many times. V is TRBV27 and J is TRBJ2-1; 9 bases match TRBD1. The CDR3 totals 15 residues. Germline V gene lookup returns CDR1 MNHEY and CDR2 SMNVEV (reference sequence). V lost 6 bases to trimming and J lost 7 bases; unmatched junction nucleotides: 10. The CDR3 reads CASRNRDRVLNEQFF. In DNA form, the CDR3 reads TGTGCCAGCAGGAACCGGGACAGGGTCTTGAATGAGCAGTTCTTC.

In this sample, this clone turned up a few times. The DNA of the CDR3 is TGTGCCAGCAGTTTGGTCCTGAGCGGGAGCTACAATGAGCAGTTCTTC. It encodes CASSLVLSGSYNEQFF. V usage is TRBV28 and J usage is TRBJ2-1; 8 nucleotides agree with TRBD2. Trimming removed 3 bases from V and 3 bases from J; junction bases left unmatched: 7. CDR1 is MDHEN and CDR2 is SYDVKM in the germline V gene. The CDR3 loop spans 16 amino acids.

The V gene is TRBV30, the J gene TRBJ2-1; 9 nucleotides align to TRBD2. Trimming took 3 bases from V and 4 from J; bases not matched to a gene: 1. The CDR3 is 13 residues long. Germline loops: CDR1 GTSNPN, CDR2 SVGIG (reference sequence). This CDR3 reads CAWRLAGYNEQFF. Here the CDR3 DNA reads TGTGCCTGGAGGCTAGCGGGGTACAATGAGCAGTTCTTC.

In this sample, this clone turned up many times. Here the CDR3 reads CATKVQTETEAFF. The CDR3 bases are TGCGCCACCAAGGTACAGACCGAGACTGAAGCTTTCTTT. This chain connects TRBV5-1 to TRBJ1-1; D uncertain. Germline V lookup: CDR1 SGHRS, CDR2 YFSETQ. The CDR3 sequence is 13 residues long. Trimming took off 9 bases at V and 5 bases at J, with 17 bases between the two ends. The full variable domain, completed using reference TRBV5-1 and TRBJ1-1, is KAGVTQTPRYLIKTRGQQVTLSCSPISGHRSVSWYQQTPGQGLQFLFEYFSETQRNKGNFPGRFSGRQFSNSRSEMNVSTLELGDSALYLCATKVQTETEAFFGQGTRLTVV.

J is TRBJ2-1 and V is TRBV7-2; TRBD2 is a possible D gene (6 bases). Between the trimmed V and J ends, which lost 5 bases and 12 bases, there was a span of 17 bases. This CDR3 is built from 13 residues. Germline lookup yields CDR1 SGHTA and CDR2 FQGNSA. The CDR3 DNA is TGTGCCAGCAGCCCAACCTCTAGCGTTGGGCAGTTCTTC. Its protein is CASSPTSSVGQFF.

The V gene is TRBV10-3, the J gene TRBJ2-7, with 8 bases matching TRBD2. CDR1 and CDR2 from the germline V gene are ENHRY and SYGVKD. The CDR3 is made up of 17 amino acids. After removal of 0 bases from V and 2 bases from J, the junction contained 9 bases not matched to a gene. The CDR3, as DNA: TGTGCCATCAGTGAGTCGACTCGGGGGGGTAGCGCCTACGAGCAGTACTTC. Translating it yields CAISESTRGGSAYEQYF.

This chain connects TRBV18 to TRBJ2-4, with D unresolved. The CDR3 is 13 residues long. V dropped 0 bases and J dropped 9 bases, with 9 bases sitting between them. The germline V gene has CDR1 KGHSH and CDR2 LQKENI. CDR3 in DNA: TGTGCCAGCTCACCACCGTCCCAGGCCATTCAGTACTTC. Amino acid sequence: CASSPPSQAIQYF.

The table lists this clone with a few counts. The V gene is TRBV5-4, the J gene TRBJ1-2; tentatively, D is TRBD1 (6 bases). The V gene's germline CDR1 is SGHNT and CDR2 YYREEE (reference sequence). Trimming took off 0 bases at V and 4 bases at J, with 10 bases between the two ends. The CDR3 totals 14 residues. The CDR3 protein is CASSLEGGGYGYTF. As DNA, the CDR3 is TGTGCCAGCAGCTTGGAGGGAGGGGGCTATGGCTACACCTTC.

The chain combines TRBV19 with TRBJ2-3; D unclear. CDR1 and CDR2 (germline): LNHDA, SQIVND (reference sequence). The CDR3 is made up of 15 amino acids. Trimming removed 8 bases from V and 0 bases from J, with 15 bases in between. The chain's CDR3 is CASSGSVTSTDTQYF. The CDR3 nucleotides read TGTGCCAGTTCAGGCTCGGTTACTAGCACAGATACGCAGTATTTT. Full variable domain (rest looked up from reference TRBV19 and TRBJ2-3): DGGITQSPKYLFRKEGQNVTLSCEQNLNHDAMYWYRQDPGQGLRLIYYSQIVNDFQKGDIAEGYSVSREKKESFPLTVTSAQKNPTAFYLCASSGSVTSTDTQYFGPGTRLTVL.

The chain has TRBV4-1 and TRBJ2-3, with D possibly matching TRBD1 (6 bases). This CDR3 contains 15 residues. V was cut by 0 bases and J by 2 bases, with 9 bases left in between. Germline CDR1 reads MGHRA; CDR2 reads YSYEKL. The CDR3 DNA follows: TGCGCCAGCAGCCAAGAGGGGGCTAACACAGATACGCAGTATTTT. Translating gives CASSQEGANTDTQYF.

This clone occurred a few times. The J gene is TRBJ2-3, the V gene TRBV5-1; tentatively, D is TRBD2 (5 bases). CDR1 is SGHRS and CDR2 is YFSETQ in the germline V gene. The CDR3 totals 17 residues. Deletions cut 1 base from V and 5 bases from J, with 20 bases between. For the CDR3, the DNA is TGCGCCAGCAGCTTGCTTCGGGGTCTGAACGATGTAGATACGCAGTATTTT. Protein product: CASSLLRGLNDVDTQYF.

The genes are TRBV18 and TRBJ2-7, with TRBD1 matching over 9 bases. The CDR3 is made up of 14 amino acids. Germline loops: CDR1 KGHSH, CDR2 LQKENI. J was trimmed by 5 bases and V by 2 bases; bases with no gene match: 4. The CDR3 bases are TGTGCCAGCTCACCATTTCGGACAGGGGACGAGCAGTACTTC. Its translation is CASSPFRTGDEQYF.

V is TRBV19 and J is TRBJ2-3; TRBD1 aligns across 7 bases. From germline, CDR1 is LNHDA and CDR2 SQIVND (reference sequence). CDR3 length: 14 residues. The J segment lost 0 bases and the V segment lost 4 bases, leaving 1 base of the junction unmatched. The CDR3 nucleotides read TGTGCCAGTAGTAAGGGACAGAGCACAGATACGCAGTATTTT. Protein sequence: CASSKGQSTDTQYF.

The chain recombines TRBV18 with TRBJ1-1; no reliable D call. This CDR3 has 15 residues. In germline, CDR1 is KGHSH, CDR2 LQKENI. Between the trimmed V and J ends, which lost 5 bases and 2 bases, there was a span of 15 bases. CDR3 nucleotides: TGTGCCAGCTCAGGTTCTACGCGGGGTAACACTGAAGCTTTCTTT. Encoded protein: CASSGSTRGNTEAFF.

V is TRBV5-1 and J is TRBJ2-1, with a tentative D call TRBD2 (5 bases). This CDR3 has 18 residues. The germline V and J ends were trimmed by 4 bases and 6 bases, with 26 bases remaining between them. Germline values: CDR1 SGHRS, CDR2 YFSETQ. CDR3 sequence: CASSATWVAFGRINEQFF. The DNA for the CDR3 is TGCGCCAGCAGCGCGACTTGGGTAGCGTTTGGCCGAATCAATGAGCAGTTCTTC. The complete variable domain, with remaining parts taken from reference TRBV5-1 and TRBJ2-1, reads KAGVTQTPRYLIKTRGQQVTLSCSPISGHRSVSWYQQTPGQGLQFLFEYFSETQRNKGNFPGRFSGRQFSNSRSEMNVSTLELGDSALYLCASSATWVAFGRINEQFFGPGTRLTVL.

The rearrangement joins TRBV2 to TRBJ2-7; 11 bases match TRBD2. CDR1 is SNHLY and CDR2 is FYNNEI in the germline V gene. The CDR3 runs 14 residues. V dropped 6 bases and J dropped 1; count of bases not matched to a gene: 2. The CDR3 coding sequence is TGTGCCAGCAGCGTAGCGGGAGGGTCCTACGAGCAGTACTTC. It is translated as CASSVAGGSYEQYF.

J is TRBJ2-7 and V is TRBV6-5; D may be TRBD1 (6 bases). This CDR3 has 14 residues. Germline values: CDR1 MNHEY, CDR2 SVGAGI. Trimming shortened V by 2 bases and J by 0 bases, and 8 bases separated the two germline ends. The CDR3 DNA is TGTGCCAGCAGTTACCAGGGACACTCCTACGAGCAGTACTTC. This codes for CASSYQGHSYEQYF.